A single sample gave rise to the 8 T cell receptor beta chains below, sequenced in a study of blood T cells in healthy people across ages. Primers used in a second PCR of roughly 7 to 11 cycles were a sample-barcoded 5' primer and a J-beta primer mix. TCRdb recomputed calls from the 5' RACE reads with MiXCR, one row per CDR3 protein. The sample includes about a million distinct CDR3 sequences, 45% to 60% of them seen just once. Sequencing was performed on blood. All receptors derive from a woman aged 55-70 years in good health.

DNA of the CDR3: TGTGCCAGCAGCTCTTTTGGGGAAATCGGGAACTACGAGCAGTACTTC. Encoded protein: CASSSFGEIGNYEQYF. The genes are TRBV3-1 and TRBJ2-7; possible D gene TRBD2, 5 bases. Trimming took off 5 bases at V and 3 bases at J, with 20 bases between the two ends. Germline assignment: CDR1 LGHDT and CDR2 YNNKEL (reference sequence). This CDR3 has 16 amino acids.

Comments on this clonotype: The junction departs from the called germline gene at one end, perhaps through a read error. The rearrangement links TRBV2 to TRBJ2-4; D possibly corresponds to TRBD1 (5 bases). Germline loops: CDR1 SNHLY, CDR2 FYNNEI. The CDR3 contains 15 residues. CDR3 in amino acids: CACSPQGLAKNIQYF. The CDR3 DNA reads as TGTGCCTGCAGTCCTCAGGGCTTAGCCAAAAACATTCAGTACTTC.

The V and J genes are TRBV30 and TRBJ1-2, with a weak D call TRBD1 (5 bases). The CDR3 contains 13 residues. The V end lost 0 bases, the J end lost 6 bases, and 11 bases lay between the germline ends. Looked up from germline, CDR1 is GTSNPN and CDR2 is SVGIG (reference sequence). CDR3 DNA: TGTGCCTGGAGTGTCGGAGGGGATCATGGCTACACCTTC. Protein product: CAWSVGGDHGYTF.

The V call is TRBV6-5, the J call TRBJ2-7; D is unclear. V lost 1 base, J lost 7 bases, and 20 bases lay in between. Looked up from germline, CDR1 is MNHEY and CDR2 is SVGAGI. This CDR3 is built from 16 residues. The CDR3 region is CASSYFGSGIRFEQYF. Here the CDR3 DNA reads TGTGCCAGCAGTTACTTTGGGTCAGGAATTCGCTTTGAGCAGTACTTC.

The chain uses TRBV7-2 and TRBJ2-7; 7 nucleotides match TRBD2. V gave up 1 base and J gave up 5 bases; unmatched junction bases: 5. The CDR3 consists of 14 residues. From germline, CDR1 is SGHTA and CDR2 FQGNSA. DNA for the CDR3: TGTGCCAGCAGCTTAGTGGCGGGGAGGGACGAGCAGTACTTC. This translates into CASSLVAGRDEQYF.

The genes are TRBV11-2 and TRBJ2-3, with D unresolved. Trimming cost V 2 bases and J 4 bases, with 7 bases left between them. Germline CDR1 and CDR2: SGHAT and FQNNGV. CDR3 length: 13 amino acids. The CDR3 DNA reads as TGTGCCAGCAGCTTACGCGTCCCAGATACGCAGTATTTT. This gives the protein CASSLRVPDTQYF.

V and J are TRBV7-6 and TRBJ2-1, with 12 bases identical to TRBD2. The V and J ends lost 5 bases and 7 bases, in that order; junction bases with no gene match: 9. The germline CDR1 and CDR2 sequences are SGHVS and FNYEAQ. CDR3 length: 16 residues. The CDR3 DNA sequence: TGTGCCAGCAGCCAGCAGACTAGCGGGAGTTCAAATGAGCAGTTCTTC. Encoded protein: CASSQQTSGSSNEQFF. Full variable domain (outside the CDR3, taken from reference TRBV7-6 and TRBJ2-1): GAGVSQSPRYKVTKRGQDVALRCDPISGHVSLYWYRQALGQGPEFLTYFNYEAQQDKSGLPNDRFSAERPEGSISTLTIQRTEQRDSAMYRCASSQQTSGSSNEQFFGPGTRLTVL.

The DNA for the CDR3 is TGTGCCAGCAGTCTTAGTTGTGGCTACACCTTC. Translating it yields CASSLSCGYTF. The rearrangement uses TRBV25-1 and TRBJ1-2, with D hard to call. There are 11 residues in the CDR3. Trimming pared 5 bases from V and 7 bases from J, leaving 8 bases between. Looked up from germline, CDR1 is MGHDK and CDR2 is SYGVNS.